The 10 T cell receptor beta chains below were found in one sample sequenced in a study of T cell responses to AZD1222 COVID-19 vaccine. Assay used: immunoSEQ multiplex PCR; TCRdb lists only in-frame clones, some missing. Of roughly 200,000 clones listed, 85% to 95% were seen once; the top ten hold 0.95% to 1.3%. The sample here was peripheral blood, taken 28 days after the second dose of the MenACWY control vaccine. These receptors all come from an adult who received the MenACWY meningococcal vaccine as a control.

The chain uses TRBV6-2 or TRBV6-3 and TRBJ2-1, with D uncertain. The V and J ends lost 0 bases and 12 bases respectively, with 6 bases between them. From germline, CDR1 is MNHEY and CDR2 SVGEGT. The CDR3 totals 11 residues. For the CDR3, the DNA is TGTGCCAGCAGTTACTCGGCTAGGCAGTTCTTC. Its protein is CASSYSARQFF.

This chain joins TRBV4-2 and TRBJ2-5; D ambiguous. In germline, CDR1 is LGHNA, CDR2 YNFKEQ. The V end was cut by 0 bases, the J end by 5 bases, with 10 bases between. This CDR3 region has 14 residues. This CDR3 reads CASSQEWQAETQYF. DNA for the CDR3: TGTGCCAGCAGCCAAGAATGGCAGGCGGAGACCCAGTACTTC.

This chain joins TRBV5-1 and TRBJ2-6; D possibly matches TRBD1 or TRBD2 (5 bases each). The CDR3 consists of 17 residues. Germline V CDR1 and CDR2: SGHRS, YFSETQ. Trimming pared 5 bases from V and 0 bases from J, leaving 15 bases between. CDR3 sequence: CASSSGTLNSGANVLTF. CDR3 coding DNA: TGCGCCAGCAGTTCCGGGACCCTAAACTCTGGGGCCAACGTCCTGACTTTC. Full variable domain (remainder filled in from reference TRBV5-1 and TRBJ2-6): KAGVTQTPRYLIKTRGQQVTLSCSPISGHRSVSWYQQTPGQGLQFLFEYFSETQRNKGNFPGRFSGRQFSNSRSEMNVSTLELGDSALYLCASSSGTLNSGANVLTFGAGSRLTVL.

J is TRBJ2-5 and V is TRBV25-1, with a weak D call TRBD2 (6 bases). This CDR3 is built from 15 residues. V shed 5 bases and J shed 5 bases, with 18 bases lying between them. Germline V gene lookup returns CDR1 MGHDK and CDR2 SYGVNS. The CDR3 loop is CASSFDFGGWETQYF. CDR3 sequence (DNA): TGTGCCAGCAGTTTTGACTTCGGGGGTTGGGAGACCCAGTACTTC.

This rearrangement joins TRBV5-1 to TRBJ2-6, with D uncertain. CDR1 is SGHRS and CDR2 is YFSETQ in the germline V gene. There are 14 residues in the CDR3. The germline V and J ends were trimmed by 6 bases and 1 base, with 8 bases remaining between them. The CDR3 spells CASTKGSGANVLTF. CDR3 bases: TGCGCCAGCACCAAAGGGTCTGGGGCCAACGTCCTGACTTTC.

CDR3 in DNA: TGTGCCAGCAGCTTAGCGGGGGCTAGCGAAAAACTGTTTTTT. This gives the protein CASSLAGASEKLFF. The rearrangement uses TRBV7-9 and TRBJ1-4; D might be TRBD1 (6 bases). V was trimmed by 0 bases and J by 8 bases, leaving 10 bases between them. Germline V gene lookup returns CDR1 SEHNR and CDR2 FQNEAQ (reference sequence). The CDR3 has 14 residues.

The CDR3: CASSPDRSLNQPQHF. The CDR3 bases are TGTGCCAGTAGTCCGGACAGGAGCCTCAATCAGCCCCAGCATTTT. The rearrangement uses TRBV19 and TRBJ1-5; 7 bases agree with TRBD1. Germline assignment: CDR1 LNHDA and CDR2 SQIVND (reference sequence). The CDR3 has 15 amino acids. The ends lost 5 bases at V and 3 bases at J; junction bases unmatched: 7.

This sequence joins TRBV18 and TRBJ2-5; D uncertain. This CDR3 is 15 amino acids long. Trimming pared 2 bases from V and 1 base from J, leaving 11 bases between. Germline CDR1 and CDR2: KGHSH and LQKENI. The CDR3 DNA is TGTGCCAGCTCACCATCAGTGGGAATCCAAGAGACCCAGTACTTC. It is translated as CASSPSVGIQETQYF.

This clone has a single count. This sequence joins TRBV2 and TRBJ1-1; D is unresolved. Germline assignment: CDR1 SNHLY and CDR2 FYNNEI. V was shortened by 6 bases and J by 0 bases, with 5 bases between the two germline ends. The CDR3 contains 12 residues. CDR3 sequence reads: CASRRVNTEAFF. CDR3 sequence (DNA): TGTGCCAGCAGAAGGGTGAACACTGAAGCTTTCTTT.

This clone was counted once. The chain combines TRBV6-5 with TRBJ1-2, with D perhaps TRBD1 (5 bases). The V end lost 6 bases, the J end lost 6 bases, and 14 bases lay between the germline ends. This CDR3 is 13 amino acids long. CDR1 is MNHEY and CDR2 is SVGAGI in the germline V gene. The CDR3 DNA follows: TGTGCCAGCAGGGTAGGGACCGTCCATGGCTACACCTTC. The encoded protein is CASRVGTVHGYTF.